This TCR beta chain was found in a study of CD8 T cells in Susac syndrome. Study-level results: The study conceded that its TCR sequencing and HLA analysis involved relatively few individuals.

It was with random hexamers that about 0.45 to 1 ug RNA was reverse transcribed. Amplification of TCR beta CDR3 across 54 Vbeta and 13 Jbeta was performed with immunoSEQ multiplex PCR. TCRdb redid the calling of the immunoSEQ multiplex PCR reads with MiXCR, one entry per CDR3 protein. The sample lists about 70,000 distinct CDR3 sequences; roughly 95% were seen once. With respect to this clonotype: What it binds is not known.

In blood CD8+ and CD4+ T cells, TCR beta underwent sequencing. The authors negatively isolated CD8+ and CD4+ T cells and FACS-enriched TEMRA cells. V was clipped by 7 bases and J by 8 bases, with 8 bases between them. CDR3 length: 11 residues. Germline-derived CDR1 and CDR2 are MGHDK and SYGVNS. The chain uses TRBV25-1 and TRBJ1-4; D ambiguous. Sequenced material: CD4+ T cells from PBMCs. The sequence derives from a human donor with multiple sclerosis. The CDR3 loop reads CASTHREKLFF. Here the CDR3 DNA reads TGTGCCAGCACACATCGGGAAAAACTGTTTTTT.